This TCR beta chain was sequenced for a study of blood T cell repertoires in COVID-19. On the study more broadly: PBMCs, B-cell-depleted T cells, or T cells provided the cDNA or gDNA that made up the material.

Sequencing used immunoSEQ multiplex PCR; TCRdb keeps in-frame clones, though not all of them. The sample consists of about 310,000 clones, under 90% of them appearing once. Trimming stripped 5 bases from V and 5 bases from J, with 18 bases between. Germline assignment: CDR1 SGHTA and CDR2 FQGTGA. There are 16 residues in the CDR3. Sample: peripheral blood. The V gene is TRBV7-3, the J gene TRBJ2-2; D might be TRBD1 (6 bases). The clonotype was recovered from a woman in her 30s with COVID-19, enrolled during active disease. CDR3 nucleotide sequence: TGTGCCAGCAGCCCCGGGACCGCGAGGGGGACCGGGGAGCTGTTTTTT. Its protein product is CASSPGTARGTGELFF.